Below are 26 T cell receptor beta chains sequenced from a single sample in a study of cytomegalovirus exposure and HLA in healthy donors. A multiplex PCR was run with 60 Vbeta primers and 13 Jbeta primers. TCRdb keeps only in-frame clones here, not all; method: immunoSEQ multiplex PCR. Of about 130,000 clones detected, around 73% appear once; the ten largest clones hold approximately 2.9%. Sequenced sample: PBMCs. Receptor source: a human donor in good health.

V and J are TRBV30 and TRBJ1-2; D perhaps matches TRBD1 (5 bases). Per germline, CDR1 GTSNPN and CDR2 SVGIG (reference sequence). The CDR3 loop spans 13 amino acids. The CDR3 DNA reads TGTGCTCGCGAGCCCCCAGGGATCTATGGCTACACCTTC. Its translation is CAREPPGIYGYTF.

The genes are TRBV6-1 and TRBJ1-5, with a possible D match to TRBD1 (5 bases). V was shortened by 8 bases and J by 3 bases, with 14 bases between the two germline ends. Germline CDR1 reads MNHNS; CDR2 reads SASEGT. The CDR3 is 14 amino acids. The CDR3 DNA reads as TGTGCCAGCGGTCTGTGGGGACTCAATCAGCCCCAGCATTTT. It yields the protein CASGLWGLNQPQHF.

Only one count was recorded for this clone. The chain uses TRBV5-4 and TRBJ2-3; 13 bases align to TRBD2. V trimming: 6 bases; J trimming: 6 bases; junction bases outside the gene matches: 4. The CDR3 is made up of 14 amino acids. The germline V gene has CDR1 SGHNT and CDR2 YYREEE (reference sequence). This CDR3 reads CASKLAGGHDTQYF. DNA for the CDR3: TGTGCCAGCAAACTAGCGGGAGGGCACGATACGCAGTATTTT.

The chain uses TRBV27 and TRBJ2-1; D is possibly TRBD1 (5 bases). This CDR3 region has 17 residues. The V end was cut by 1 base, the J end by 1 base, with 14 bases between. Germline V lookup: CDR1 MNHEY, CDR2 SMNVEV (reference sequence). The CDR3 spells CASSLLGAGRSYNEQFF. As DNA, the CDR3 is TGTGCCAGCAGTTTATTAGGGGCAGGCCGATCCTACAATGAGCAGTTCTTC.

This rearrangement joins TRBV5-4 to TRBJ1-2, with 10 nucleotides matching TRBD1. V shed 6 bases, J shed 7 bases, and the junction held 6 bases outside the gene matches. The CDR3 is 13 amino acids. Germline values: CDR1 SGHNT, CDR2 YYREEE (reference sequence). CDR3 region: CASTRQGATGYTF. The DNA for the CDR3 is TGTGCCAGCACCAGACAGGGGGCGACTGGCTACACCTTC.

The chain recombines TRBV29-1 with TRBJ2-3, with TRBD2 identical over 7 bases. Per germline, CDR1 SQVTM and CDR2 ANQGSEA. This CDR3 region has 14 residues. J gave up 4 bases and V 3 bases, and 7 bases lay outside the gene matches. Written as DNA, the CDR3 is TGCAGCGTTGAGGTCGGGAGGACCCCAGATACGCAGTATTTT. As protein: CSVEVGRTPDTQYF.

This rearrangement joins TRBV6-6 to TRBJ1-1; 9 positions agree with TRBD1. There are 15 residues in the CDR3. The V segment lost 6 bases and the J segment 1 base; nucleotides outside the gene matches: 6. CDR1 is MNHNY, CDR2 SVGAGI, per germline (reference sequence). This chain's CDR3 is CASRQGQGRNTEAFF. The CDR3 bases are TGTGCCAGCAGGCAAGGACAGGGGAGGAACACTGAAGCTTTCTTT.

The genes are TRBV2 and TRBJ1-3; D gene ambiguous. The germline V gene encodes CDR1 SNHLY and CDR2 FYNNEI. V lost 6 bases to trimming and J lost 4 bases, with 16 bases between them. The CDR3 contains 15 residues. CDR3: CASRFEGVAGNTIYF. In nucleotides, the CDR3 is TGTGCCAGCAGGTTCGAGGGAGTAGCGGGAAACACCATATATTTT.

The CDR3 protein is CASSWGTSGSSTDTQYF. The CDR3 bases are TGTGCCAGCAGCTGGGGGACTAGCGGATCTAGCACAGATACGCAGTATTTT. The V call is TRBV11-2, the J call TRBJ2-3; 11 nucleotides match TRBD2. This CDR3 comprises 17 residues. Per germline, CDR1 SGHAT and CDR2 FQNNGV. Unmatched junction bases numbered 6, after V lost 4 bases and J lost 0 bases.

This chain links TRBV7-9 with TRBJ1-2; 8 nucleotides match TRBD1. This CDR3 is built from 14 residues. V shed 5 bases, J shed 4 bases, and the junction held 6 bases outside the gene matches. Germline-derived CDR1 and CDR2 are SEHNR and FQNEAQ (reference sequence). The CDR3 DNA follows: TGTGCCAGCAGCCCTACGACAGGGGTCTATGGCTACACCTTC. Translated: CASSPTTGVYGYTF. The full variable domain, with the rest looked up from reference TRBV7-9 and TRBJ1-2, is DTGVSQNPRHKITKRGQNVTFRCDPISEHNRLYWYRQTLGQGPEFLTYFQNEAQLEKSRLLSDRFSAERPKGSFSTLEIQRTEQGDSAMYLCASSPTTGVYGYTFGSGTRLTVV.

The CDR3 here is CASSGNQDRGETQYF. The CDR3 DNA reads as TGTGCCAGCAGCGGAAATCAGGACAGGGGAGAGACCCAGTACTTC. The rearrangement links TRBV28 to TRBJ2-5; TRBD1 matches 9 bases. The junction had 9 bases not matched to a gene; V was cut back by 6 bases and J by 4 bases. This CDR3 has 15 residues. The germline V gene encodes CDR1 MDHEN and CDR2 SYDVKM. The variable domain in full, with the rest retrieved from reference TRBV28 and TRBJ2-5, is DVKVTQSSRYLVKRTGEKVFLECVQDMDHENMFWYRQDPGLGLRLIYFSYDVKMKEKGDIPEGYSVSREKKERFSLILESASTNQTSMYLCASSGNQDRGETQYFGPGTRLLVL.

The rearrangement joins TRBV7-3 to TRBJ2-6, with TRBD1 matching 12 bases. Trimming removed 1 base from V and 3 bases from J; junction bases left unmatched: 7. The CDR3 sequence is 19 residues long. CDR1 and CDR2 (germline): SGHTA, FQGTGA. DNA of the CDR3: TGTGCCAGCAGCTTAAGTGGGGACAGGGGGCCGGTTGGGGCCAACGTCCTGACTTTC. It encodes CASSLSGDRGPVGANVLTF.

This clone has a single count. This sequence joins TRBV2 and TRBJ2-5; 7 bases are shared with TRBD1. The V and J ends lost 5 bases and 1 base, in that order; junction bases with no gene match: 4. Germline-derived CDR1 and CDR2 are SNHLY and FYNNEI. The CDR3 covers 14 residues. CDR3: CASSRDSFQETQYF. The CDR3 coding sequence is TGTGCCAGCAGTCGGGACAGCTTCCAAGAGACCCAGTACTTC.

A single count supports this clone. CDR3 DNA: TGTGCCAGCAGCGTAGTTCCGGGTCACTACGAGCAGTACTTC. It yields the protein CASSVVPGHYEQYF. The chain carries TRBV9 and TRBJ2-7; D is unresolved. V was clipped by 0 bases and J by 3 bases, with 10 bases between them. The CDR3 is 14 residues long. Germline assignment: CDR1 SGDLS and CDR2 YYNGEE. Variable domain in full (rest from reference TRBV9 and TRBJ2-7): DSGVTQTPKHLITATGQRVTLRCSPRSGDLSVYWYQQSLDQGLQFLIQYYNGEERAKGNILERFSAQQFPDLHSELNLSSLELGDSALYFCASSVVPGHYEQYFGPGTRLTVT.

This clone showed up just a few times. The chain employs TRBV19 and TRBJ1-3; D uncertain. Per germline, CDR1 LNHDA and CDR2 SQIVND (reference sequence). V lost 6 bases and J 2 bases, leaving 17 bases between the germline ends. CDR3 length: 16 residues. The CDR3 nucleotides are TGTGCCAGTAGAGGCTTAGGAGGTTCCGCTGGAAACACCATATATTTT. Amino acids: CASRGLGGSAGNTIYF.

V is TRBV7-2 and J is TRBJ1-1; TRBD1 agrees at 8 bases. The CDR3 is 16 amino acids. The V and J ends lost 4 bases and 6 bases, in that order; junction bases with no gene match: 13. Germline CDR1 and CDR2: SGHTA and FQGNSA. CDR3 sequence: CASSSFLTGVLAEAFF. The CDR3 nucleotides are TGTGCCAGCAGCTCCTTCTTGACAGGGGTCCTCGCTGAAGCTTTCTTT.

DNA of the CDR3: TGTGCCACCAGCCCCGGAGGGGGGGCTCGAGCAGAGACCCAGTACTTC. It yields the protein CATSPGGGARAETQYF. J is TRBJ2-5 and V is TRBV15; D is perhaps TRBD2 (7 bases). Germline loops: CDR1 LNHNV, CDR2 YYDKDF (reference sequence). V lost 5 bases to trimming and J lost 4 bases, with 20 bases between them. This CDR3 spans 16 amino acids.

V usage is TRBV15 and J usage is TRBJ1-4; TRBD1 matches at 8 bases. This CDR3 spans 14 amino acids. J was trimmed by 8 bases and V by 5 bases; bases with no gene match: 7. In germline, CDR1 is LNHNV, CDR2 YYDKDF (reference sequence). This chain's CDR3 is CATSSRQGWEKLFF. The CDR3 DNA sequence: TGTGCCACCAGCTCCCGACAGGGGTGGGAAAAACTGTTTTTT.

The chain employs TRBV9 and TRBJ2-1; D remains unclear. V gave up 0 bases and J gave up 0 bases, with 7 bases separating them. The CDR3 is 15 residues long. Per the germline V gene, CDR1 is SGDLS and CDR2 is YYNGEE. The CDR3 loop reads CASSVGVVSYNEQFF. CDR3 DNA sequence: TGTGCCAGCAGCGTAGGCGTCGTCTCCTACAATGAGCAGTTCTTC.

CDR3 sequence: CASSLSRNEKLFF. For the CDR3, the DNA is TGTGCCAGCAGTTTATCCCGGAATGAAAAACTGTTTTTT. J is TRBJ1-4 and V is TRBV27; D unclear. The V gene's germline CDR1 is MNHEY and CDR2 SMNVEV (reference sequence). The CDR3 runs to 13 residues. The ends were cut back, 0 bases at V and 5 bases at J, with 4 bases in the middle.

The rearrangement uses TRBV5-1 and TRBJ1-6; 7 bases fit TRBD1. Germline assignment: CDR1 SGHRS and CDR2 YFSETQ. The CDR3 sequence is 15 residues long. With 3 bases clipped from V and 7 bases from J, the junction kept 7 bases outside the gene matches. CDR3 region: CASSSRGGHNSPLHF. Written as DNA, the CDR3 is TGCGCCAGCAGCTCACGAGGGGGCCACAATTCACCCCTCCACTTT.

A few counts support this clone. The chain couples TRBV19 to TRBJ1-5; D gene unclear. Trimming pared 3 bases from V and 4 bases from J, leaving 10 bases between. The CDR3 runs to 14 residues. Germline CDR1 LNHDA, CDR2 SQIVND (reference sequence). The CDR3 region has the DNA TGTGCCAGTAGTATTGGGCAGTATAATCAGCCCCAGCATTTT. It specifies CASSIGQYNQPQHF.

V usage is TRBV9 and J usage is TRBJ2-1, with D possibly TRBD2 on 5 matching bases. CDR1 and CDR2 (germline): SGDLS, YYNGEE. The CDR3 contains 16 residues. Trimming stripped 0 bases from V and 0 bases from J, with 10 bases between. CDR3 sequence reads: CASSVGGAASYNEQFF. As DNA, the CDR3 is TGTGCCAGCAGCGTAGGGGGAGCGGCCTCCTACAATGAGCAGTTCTTC.

As DNA, the CDR3 is TGTGCCAGCAGCCCAGGGCCAGGGGGCTCCGCTTTCTTT. Translated, it gives CASSPGPGGSAFF. This chain links TRBV7-2 with TRBJ1-1; TRBD1 matches at 8 bases. Germline CDR1 SGHTA, CDR2 FQGNSA. Trimming cost V 5 bases and J 11 bases; bases outside gene matches: 10. The CDR3 covers 13 residues. Combining the CDR3 with reference TRBV7-2 and TRBJ1-1 gives the whole variable domain GAGVSQSPSNKVTEKGKDVELRCDPISGHTALYWYRQSLGQGLEFLIYFQGNSAPDKSGLPSDRFSAERTGGSVSTLTIQRTQQEDSAVYLCASSPGPGGSAFFGQGTRLTVV.

This chain joins TRBV27 and TRBJ1-2; no definite D call. V lost 3 bases, J lost 2 bases, and 16 bases lay in between. Germline CDR1 and CDR2: MNHEY and SMNVEV (reference sequence). The CDR3 spans 16 residues. Here the CDR3 DNA reads TGTGCCAGCAGTTTTGGGCCAGAAAGAACCAACTATGGCTACACCTTC. Translation: CASSFGPERTNYGYTF.

The CDR3 region is CASSPRQYNQPQHF. The CDR3 DNA follows: TGTGCCAGTAGTCCACGACAGTATAATCAGCCCCAGCATTTT. J is TRBJ1-5 and V is TRBV19; D is possibly TRBD1 (5 bases). Trimming stripped 5 bases from V and 4 bases from J, with 12 bases between. CDR3 length equals 14 residues. Germline CDR1 LNHDA, CDR2 SQIVND (reference sequence).